This entry describes one T cell receptor (beta chain). Per the original data handling: Researchers report that nucleated cell counts were estimated from reference gene primer amplification. The data were produced by immunoSEQ multiplex PCR, yet TCRdb's version contains in-frame clones alone and is incomplete. V, J and clone size were drawn from that table, and D and trimming were deduced from the DNA. The sample contains about 94,000 clones, about four fifths of which appear only once. This entry comes from a study of blood T cell repertoires in COVID-19. The wider study: Collection of acute and convalescent COVID-19 samples took place in the United States, Italy and Spain.

Germline V gene sequence: CDR1 SGHNT, CDR2 YENEEA. Trimming pared 5 bases from V and 1 base from J, leaving 9 bases between. The CDR3 totals 14 residues. V gene TRBV11-3 combines with J gene TRBJ1-3, with D possibly TRBD1 on 5 matching bases. This clonotype was sampled from a human donor in a cohort sampled during active COVID-19. Specimen: peripheral blood. CDR3 coding DNA: TGTGCCAGCAGCCCGGGGGGATCTGGAAACACCATATATTTT. Protein sequence: CASSPGGSGNTIYF.